Listed here are 19 T cell receptor beta chains from one sample, sequenced in a study of beta chain features in type 1 diabetes. Every bit of the isolated RNA underwent reverse transcription, so sequencing read expressed TCRB transcripts. Method: immunoSEQ multiplex PCR; TCRdb's copy keeps in-frame clones and lacks some. The sample shows under 900,000 clones, roughly 16% of them seen only once. Material: naive CD4+ T cells from blood. These receptors were obtained from a woman younger than 30 in good health.

This clone was observed a few times. The chain carries TRBV28 and TRBJ2-1, with 8 positions matching TRBD2. Trimming cost V 5 bases and J 0 bases; bases outside gene matches: 3. The CDR3 runs to 15 residues. The V gene's germline CDR1 is MDHEN and CDR2 SYDVKM. In nucleotides, the CDR3 is TGTGCCAGCAGTCCGAGCGGGGGCTCCTACAATGAGCAGTTCTTC. It translates to CASSPSGGSYNEQFF. Full variable domain (rest looked up from reference TRBV28 and TRBJ2-1): DVKVTQSSRYLVKRTGEKVFLECVQDMDHENMFWYRQDPGLGLRLIYFSYDVKMKEKGDIPEGYSVSREKKERFSLILESASTNQTSMYLCASSPSGGSYNEQFFGPGTRLTVL.

This clone was found a few times. This chain connects TRBV28 to TRBJ1-2; the D is unclear. Germline lookup yields CDR1 MDHEN and CDR2 SYDVKM. Deletions cut 8 bases from V and 4 bases from J, with 17 bases between. The CDR3 totals 14 residues. The CDR3: CASCYHGAPYGYTF. CDR3 in DNA: TGTGCCAGCTGCTACCACGGAGCCCCCTATGGCTACACCTTC.

In the case of this clone: The identical CDR3 is also encoded by other nucleotide sequences in the sample. The DNA of the CDR3 is TGCAGTGCTACCGGGACCGGGGAGCTGTTTTTT. Amino acids: CSATGTGELFF. The chain links TRBV20-1 to TRBJ2-2; D is undetermined. The CDR3 consists of 11 residues. Germline values: CDR1 DFQATT, CDR2 SNEGSKA (reference sequence). The V end lost 4 bases, the J end lost 5 bases, and 5 bases lay between the germline ends.

V and J are TRBV5-1 and TRBJ2-3; D is possibly TRBD2 (6 bases). The CDR3 is made up of 15 amino acids. V lost 2 bases and J lost 2, with 12 bases in between. Germline loops: CDR1 SGHRS, CDR2 YFSETQ. Here the CDR3 DNA reads TGCGCCAGCAGCTTCTTTAGCGGAGTCACAGATACGCAGTATTTT. This translates into CASSFFSGVTDTQYF.

The rearrangement links TRBV19 to TRBJ2-4; 9 bases are shared with TRBD1. After removal of 4 bases from V and 3 bases from J, the junction contained 7 bases not matched to a gene. This CDR3 comprises 16 residues. The germline V gene encodes CDR1 LNHDA and CDR2 SQIVND (reference sequence). CDR3 sequence reads: CASSKTGGRVKNIQYF. The CDR3, as DNA: TGTGCCAGTAGTAAGACAGGGGGACGGGTCAAAAACATTCAGTACTTC.

This clone was seen more than once but under ten times. V and J are TRBV28 and TRBJ1-5; tentatively, D is TRBD1 (6 bases). The V and J ends lost 3 bases and 3 bases respectively, with 12 bases between them. Germline CDR1 reads MDHEN; CDR2 reads SYDVKM. This CDR3 comprises 15 residues. Here the CDR3 reads CASSFPGGHNQPQHF. The DNA for the CDR3 is TGTGCCAGCAGTTTCCCGGGGGGCCACAATCAGCCCCAGCATTTT. Based on the CDR3 plus reference TRBV28 and TRBJ1-5, the full variable domain is DVKVTQSSRYLVKRTGEKVFLECVQDMDHENMFWYRQDPGLGLRLIYFSYDVKMKEKGDIPEGYSVSREKKERFSLILESASTNQTSMYLCASSFPGGHNQPQHFGDGTRLSIL.

The genes are TRBV2 and TRBJ1-2, with TRBD1 matching 7 bases. V was pared by 5 bases and J by 6 bases, with 9 bases of the junction left unmatched. The germline V gene encodes CDR1 SNHLY and CDR2 FYNNEI. The CDR3 is 14 amino acids. The CDR3 protein is CASSQGQDVHGYTF. DNA of the CDR3: TGTGCCAGCAGTCAAGGACAGGACGTCCATGGCTACACCTTC.

Only a few counts were recorded for this clone. This chain joins TRBV28 and TRBJ1-5; unclear D gene. Germline CDR1 reads MDHEN; CDR2 reads SYDVKM. The CDR3 spans 14 residues. The ends were cut back, 3 bases at V and 6 bases at J, with 12 bases in the middle. The CDR3 loop is CASSFSGVSQPQHF. In DNA, the CDR3 is TGTGCCAGCAGTTTTTCAGGTGTAAGTCAGCCCCAGCATTTT.

The genes are TRBV5-1 and TRBJ2-5; a weak D match, TRBD2 (5 bases). The germline V gene encodes CDR1 SGHRS and CDR2 YFSETQ. There are 15 residues in the CDR3. The V and J ends lost 6 bases and 0 bases respectively, with 15 bases between them. The CDR3 DNA sequence: TGCGCCAGCACCCCGGCCGGGGTGGACCAAGAGACCCAGTACTTC. This codes for CASTPAGVDQETQYF. The full variable domain, in which reference TRBV5-1 and TRBJ2-5 provide the parts outside the CDR3, is KAGVTQTPRYLIKTRGQQVTLSCSPISGHRSVSWYQQTPGQGLQFLFEYFSETQRNKGNFPGRFSGRQFSNSRSEMNVSTLELGDSALYLCASTPAGVDQETQYFGPGTRLLVL.

This clone was counted a few times. As DNA, the CDR3 is TGTGCCAGCTCACCACTTCCGATTGGGGCGGGCTACACCTTC. Translation: CASSPLPIGAGYTF. The chain links TRBV18 to TRBJ1-2, with D tentatively TRBD1 (5 bases). The CDR3 is 14 amino acids. Per germline, CDR1 KGHSH and CDR2 LQKENI. V was shortened by 1 base and J by 8 bases, with 14 bases between the two germline ends.

V is TRBV9 and J is TRBJ1-2; no reliable D call. The CDR3 is 14 amino acids. The germline gives CDR1 SGDLS, CDR2 YYNGEE. With 3 bases removed from V and 4 bases from J, the gap between germline ends came to 13 bases. DNA for the CDR3: TGTGCCAGCAGCGGGCCCGGGTCGGGCTATGGCTACACCTTC. This codes for CASSGPGSGYGYTF. The full variable domain, completed using reference TRBV9 and TRBJ1-2, is DSGVTQTPKHLITATGQRVTLRCSPRSGDLSVYWYQQSLDQGLQFLIQYYNGEERAKGNILERFSAQQFPDLHSELNLSSLELGDSALYFCASSGPGSGYGYTFGSGTRLTVV.

The chain links TRBV7-2 to TRBJ1-2, with 8 bases aligning to TRBD1. Germline CDR1 reads SGHTA; CDR2 reads FQGNSA. The CDR3 spans 14 residues. After removal of 3 bases from V and 4 bases from J, the junction contained 4 bases not matched to a gene. This CDR3 reads CASSFDRGFYGYTF. DNA of the CDR3: TGTGCCAGCAGCTTTGACAGGGGATTCTATGGCTACACCTTC.

This clone was observed a handful of times. This rearrangement joins TRBV4-2 to TRBJ2-2, with TRBD1 matching 7 bases. The CDR3 has 16 amino acids. Germline CDR1 LGHNA, CDR2 YNFKEQ. The J segment lost 1 base and the V segment lost 5 bases, leaving 7 bases of the junction unmatched. This CDR3 is CASSLATGMNTGELFF. The CDR3, as DNA: TGTGCCAGCAGCTTGGCGACAGGGATGAACACCGGGGAGCTGTTTTTT.

This clone was seen only a few times. The sample holds other DNA sequences that translate to the same CDR3. The chain joins TRBV20-1 to TRBJ2-2, with D possibly TRBD2 on 5 matching bases. The germline gives CDR1 DFQATT, CDR2 SNEGSKA (reference sequence). The V gene lost 6 bases and the J gene lost 4 bases, with 6 bases spanning the gap. The CDR3 loop spans 11 amino acids. The CDR3 here is CSARGTGELFF. CDR3 DNA sequence: TGCAGTGCCCGGGGCACCGGGGAGCTGTTTTTT.

This chain connects TRBV19 to TRBJ2-4; the D gene is possibly TRBD2 (5 bases). V lost 3 bases and J lost 3, with 15 bases in between. This CDR3 comprises 16 residues. Germline CDR1 and CDR2: LNHDA and SQIVND (reference sequence). CDR3 sequence (DNA): TGTGCCAGTAGTATGGTTTGGCGGGCCGACAAAAACATTCAGTACTTC. Amino acid sequence: CASSMVWRADKNIQYF.

The table lists this clone with a few counts. The V gene is TRBV28, the J gene TRBJ2-7, with D possibly being TRBD1 (6 bases). V shed 2 bases and J shed 1 base, with 12 bases lying between them. The CDR3 is made up of 15 amino acids. From germline, CDR1 is MDHEN and CDR2 SYDVKM. DNA of the CDR3: TGTGCCAGCAGTTTAGTCGGGACACATTCCTACGAGCAGTACTTC. Translated, it gives CASSLVGTHSYEQYF.

This clone was recorded a few times. This chain joins TRBV13 and TRBJ2-3, with 8 bases that match TRBD2. This CDR3 has 15 residues. The J segment lost 1 base and the V segment lost 1 base, leaving 1 base of the junction unmatched. Germline CDR1 is PRHDT and CDR2 is FYEKMQ (reference sequence). CDR3 loop: CASSLVGLGTDTQYF. The DNA for the CDR3 is TGTGCCAGCAGCTTAGTGGGACTAGGCACAGATACGCAGTATTTT.

This chain connects TRBV27 to TRBJ1-1; D may be TRBD1 (5 bases). The CDR3 contains 16 residues. The germline gives CDR1 MNHEY, CDR2 SMNVEV (reference sequence). Trimming took off 6 bases at V and 0 bases at J, with 17 bases between the two ends. The DNA for the CDR3 is TGTGCCAGCAGAACCAACCGACAGCCGGTGAACACTGAAGCTTTCTTT. It specifies CASRTNRQPVNTEAFF.

The chain combines TRBV28 with TRBJ2-5; tentative D call: TRBD1 (6 bases). The closer fit of TRBJ2-7 to the DNA end suggests the J call may be wrong. The length of the CDR3 is 13 residues. Germline assignment: CDR1 MDHEN and CDR2 SYDVKM. The CDR3 nucleotides are TGTGCCAGCACCATCACAGGGCACGCCGAGCAGTACTTC. The encoded protein is CASTITGHAEQYF.